The rows below give T cell receptor beta chains drawn from one sample of a study of T-cell memory formation after mild COVID-19. TCRdb re-called the 5' RACE reads with MiXCR, one entry per CDR3 protein. Of 400,000 or so distinct CDR3 sequences in the sample, roughly 20% are singletons; the top ten hold about 8.1%. Sequencing was performed on PBMCs or a T cell subset sorted from them (not recorded which). The receptors were sampled from an adult woman who had mild COVID-19 (a few samples of this study predate the infection). Cell type and time point are not known. Both conserved end residues are part of each CDR3. Fields, in order: D gene, J gene, CDR3 length, V gene, clone size, CDR3 DNA, CDR3 protein. The D gene is left open where the match is weak. Clone size is stated in some rows and not others, as once, few, many or a class when expanded.

TRBD2 | TRBJ2-7 | 15 | TRBV6-1 | - | TGTGCCAGCAGTGATCGCGGGGGGACCCCTTGGGAGCAGTACTTC | CASSDRGGTPWEQYF
- | TRBJ2-3 | 15 | TRBV19 | - | TGTGCCAGTAGTGCCCTAGGAACCCCGACAGATACGCAGTATTTT | CASSALGTPTDTQYF
- | TRBJ2-7 | 14 | TRBV6-5 | - | TGTGCCAGCCTGGGGGGAAAGGGCTCCTACGAGCAGTACTTC | CASLGGKGSYEQYF
TRBD2 | TRBJ2-3 | 19 | TRBV20-1 | few | TGCAGTGCTAGAAGTCCGGGACTAGCGGGAGGGCCTGGCACAGATACGCAGTATTTT | CSARSPGLAGGPGTDTQYF
- | TRBJ2-1 | 15 | TRBV14 | few | TGTGCCAGCACCTCCCGGGCCAGCTCCTACAATGAGCAGTTCTTC | CASTSRASSYNEQFF
TRBD1 | TRBJ2-7 | 15 | TRBV5-1 | - | TGCGCCAGCAGCCCCTCGGGGACAGATTTCTACGAGCAGTACTTC | CASSPSGTDFYEQYF
- | TRBJ2-4 | 15 | TRBV27 | few | TGTGCCAGCAGACAAGCCGCCCTAGCCAAAAACATTCAGTACTTC | CASRQAALAKNIQYF
TRBD1 | TRBJ1-5 | 15 | TRBV7-2 | few | TGTGCCAGCAGCGTCGGGACAGGGGGCTATCAGCCCCAGCATTTT | CASSVGTGGYQPQHF
- | TRBJ1-2 | 12 | TRBV6-5 | - | TGTGCCAGCAGTTACGGACCGGGAGGCTACACCTTC | CASSYGPGGYTF
TRBD2 | TRBJ2-1 | 16 | TRBV24-1 | few | TGTGCCACCAGTGATTCGGGGGGTAGCTCCTACAATGAGCAGTTCTTC | CATSDSGGSSYNEQFF